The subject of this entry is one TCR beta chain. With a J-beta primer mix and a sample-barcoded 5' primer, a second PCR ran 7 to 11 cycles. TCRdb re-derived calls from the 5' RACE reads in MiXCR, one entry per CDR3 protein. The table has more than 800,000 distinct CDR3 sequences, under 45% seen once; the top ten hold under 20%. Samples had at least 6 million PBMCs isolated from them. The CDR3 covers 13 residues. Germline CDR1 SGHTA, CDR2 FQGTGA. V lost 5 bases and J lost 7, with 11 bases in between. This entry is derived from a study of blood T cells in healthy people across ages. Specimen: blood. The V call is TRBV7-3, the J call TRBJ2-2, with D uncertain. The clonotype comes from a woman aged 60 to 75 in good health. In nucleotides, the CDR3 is TGTGCCAGCAGCCCATTCATCAGCGGGGAGCTGTTTTTT. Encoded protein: CASSPFISGELFF.